These 25 T cell receptor beta chains were sequenced from one sample in a study of vaccination and CD4 T cells after COVID-19. This sample's treatment: roughly 11-day PBMC culture with coronavirus spike peptide pools or control peptides (ViraFEST assay). Gathered ahead of the COVID-19 pandemic (2011-2018) were the CD4+ T cells of the unexposed donor. Antigen specificity for these receptors is unknown. The Oncomine TCR Beta short-read assay sequenced DNA from cultured CD4+ T cells. TCRdb ran MiXCR on the PCR reads and lists one entry per CDR3 protein. The sample has 5,000 or so distinct CDR3 sequences; less than 50% are singletons. The specimen was CD4+ T cells from blood, cultured in vitro. The receptors were gathered from a human donor in good health.

The J gene is TRBJ1-2, the V gene TRBV7-8; D may be TRBD1 (5 bases). Trimming removed 2 bases at V and 1 base at J, with 11 bases between. There are 15 residues in the CDR3. Germline V CDR1 and CDR2: SGHVS, FQNEAQ. The CDR3: CASSLTGQVNYGYTF. Here the CDR3 DNA reads TGTGCCAGCAGCTTAACCGGACAAGTTAACTATGGCTACACCTTC.

For this clonotype: One end of the junction fails to match germline, which may point to a read error. This chain joins TRBV6-5 and TRBJ1-1; D uncertain. Germline V lookup: CDR1 MNHEY, CDR2 SVGAGI. The CDR3 runs 12 residues. As DNA, the CDR3 is TGTGCCAGCAGTTCCAAGAACACCGAAGCTTTCTTT. Amino acids: CASSSKNTEAFF.

The chain uses TRBV30 and TRBJ2-3; 13 bases agree with TRBD2. After removal of 2 bases from V and 6 bases from J, the junction contained 11 bases not matched to a gene. The CDR3 sequence is 17 residues long. From germline, CDR1 is GTSNPN and CDR2 SVGIG (reference sequence). CDR3 coding DNA: TGTGCCTGGAGTACCCTTAGGACTAGCGGGAGCGTCGATACGCAGTATTTT. The encoded protein is CAWSTLRTSGSVDTQYF.

The rearrangement uses TRBV6-1 and TRBJ2-7; 10 positions match TRBD2. Trimming took 7 bases from V and 6 from J; bases not matched to a gene: 15. From germline, CDR1 is MNHNS and CDR2 SASEGT. The CDR3 runs 16 residues. CDR3 loop: CASNPPGLAGVGEQYF. CDR3 bases: TGTGCCAGCAACCCCCCTGGGCTAGCGGGAGTCGGCGAGCAGTACTTC.

The V gene is TRBV19, the J gene TRBJ1-1; D ambiguous. The germline gives CDR1 LNHDA, CDR2 SQIVND (reference sequence). This CDR3 contains 14 residues. V lost 3 bases to trimming and J lost 0 bases, with 8 bases between them. The CDR3 DNA is TGTGCCAGTAGTATGGCTCTCCTGAACACTGAAGCTTTCTTT. Its protein product is CASSMALLNTEAFF.

The chain has TRBV2 and TRBJ2-3; 14 positions match TRBD2. In germline, CDR1 is SNHLY, CDR2 FYNNEI. Losses at the gene ends were 4 bases for V and 5 bases for J; bases not matched to a gene: 11. The CDR3 loop spans 18 amino acids. In DNA, the CDR3 is TGTGCCAGCAGTGTTCGGACTAGCGGGAGGCTGGTAGGAGATACGCAGTATTTT. It yields the protein CASSVRTSGRLVGDTQYF.

This clonotype was picked up a small number of times. The chain is built from TRBV19 and TRBJ2-7; D is uncertain. The CDR3 is 14 amino acids. Trimming cost V 4 bases and J 6 bases, with 16 bases left between them. CDR1 is LNHDA, CDR2 SQIVND, per germline (reference sequence). DNA of the CDR3: TGTGCCAGTAGTAGTACCGGGCCCCCTGGCGAGCAGTACTTC. Protein: CASSSTGPPGEQYF.

The gene calls are TRBV6-1 and TRBJ2-7; D gene unclear. The ends were cut back, 3 bases at V and 0 bases at J, with 6 bases in the middle. The CDR3 covers 13 residues. Germline V gene lookup returns CDR1 MNHNS and CDR2 SASEGT. CDR3 sequence reads: CASSDRSSYEQYF. The CDR3 DNA reads as TGTGCCAGCAGTGACAGGTCCTCCTACGAGCAGTACTTC.

The chain couples TRBV5-1 to TRBJ2-2, with 9 bases fitting TRBD2. Germline values: CDR1 SGHRS, CDR2 YFSETQ. The J segment lost 2 bases and the V segment lost 3 bases, leaving 5 bases of the junction unmatched. The CDR3 consists of 16 residues. CDR3 sequence: CASSSIAGANTGELFF. CDR3 DNA: TGCGCCAGCAGCTCCATAGCGGGGGCCAACACCGGGGAGCTGTTTTTT.

By sample fraction, this clonotype is large. The chain carries TRBV30 and TRBJ2-3; D possibly matches TRBD1 or TRBD2 (5 bases each). CDR1 and CDR2 from the germline V gene are GTSNPN and SVGIG (reference sequence). This CDR3 has 16 residues. V was clipped by 5 bases and J by 4 bases, with 22 bases between them. As DNA, the CDR3 is TGTGCCTGGGGGCTGCCGAGGGTCCAGGGTCCAGATACGCAGTATTTT. This sequence encodes CAWGLPRVQGPDTQYF.

This chain connects TRBV10-1 to TRBJ2-3; D unresolved. This CDR3 comprises 13 residues. V dropped 0 bases and J dropped 3 bases, with 4 bases sitting between them. CDR1 and CDR2 (germline): WNHNN, SYGVQD (reference sequence). DNA for the CDR3: TGCGCCAGCAGTGAGTCCGGGACAGATACGCAGTATTTT. Translating gives CASSESGTDTQYF.

The rearrangement joins TRBV6-5 to TRBJ2-1; tentatively, D is TRBD2 (5 bases). V lost 1 base and J 0 bases, leaving 13 bases between the germline ends. There are 17 residues in the CDR3. The V gene's germline CDR1 is MNHEY and CDR2 SVGAGI. In nucleotides, the CDR3 is TGTGCCAGCAGTTACTACGGGGTCTCAGTCTCCTACAATGAGCAGTTCTTC. Translating gives CASSYYGVSVSYNEQFF.

The rearrangement joins TRBV5-4 to TRBJ2-1; D might be TRBD2 (6 bases). This CDR3 spans 15 amino acids. V lost 2 bases and J lost 7, with 16 bases in between. Germline CDR1 is SGHNT and CDR2 is YYREEE (reference sequence). Here the CDR3 reads CASSFGGALGNEQFF. CDR3 DNA: TGTGCCAGCAGCTTCGGCGGGGCCCTCGGGAATGAGCAGTTCTTC. Drawing the rest from reference TRBV5-4 and TRBJ2-1, the complete variable domain is ETGVTQSPTHLIKTRGQQVTLRCSSQSGHNTVSWYQQALGQGPQFIFQYYREEENGRGNFPPRFSGLQFPNYSSELNVNALELDDSALYLCASSFGGALGNEQFFGPGTRLTVL.

This clonotype occurred a few times. The rearrangement joins TRBV19 to TRBJ2-3; 9 bases are a match to TRBD2. This CDR3 is built from 16 residues. Germline V gene lookup returns CDR1 LNHDA and CDR2 SQIVND (reference sequence). J was trimmed by 3 bases and V by 5 bases; bases with no gene match: 9. CDR3 in amino acids: CASSFQGLAETDTQYF. The CDR3 DNA is TGTGCCAGTAGTTTCCAGGGACTAGCCGAAACAGATACGCAGTATTTT.

J is TRBJ2-5 and V is TRBV5-1, with 9 positions matching TRBD1. This CDR3 region has 15 residues. Germline V gives CDR1 SGHRS, CDR2 YFSETQ. V shed 0 bases and J 9 bases; nucleotides not matched to a gene: 9. The CDR3 DNA is TGCGCCAGCAGCTTGGGGGACAGGGCCTCTTTTGCCCAGTACTTC. Its translation: CASSLGDRASFAQYF. The full variable domain, in which reference TRBV5-1 and TRBJ2-5 provide the parts outside the CDR3, is KAGVTQTPRYLIKTRGQQVTLSCSPISGHRSVSWYQQTPGQGLQFLFEYFSETQRNKGNFPGRFSGRQFSNSRSEMNVSTLELGDSALYLCASSLGDRASFAQYFGPGTRLLVL.

This clonotype was recorded a few times. The chain employs TRBV7-2 and TRBJ1-2; the D is unclear. The CDR3 extends over 14 amino acids. V dropped 2 bases and J dropped 0 bases, with 7 bases sitting between them. Germline V gene sequence: CDR1 SGHTA, CDR2 FQGNSA. CDR3 in DNA: TGTGCCAGCAGCTTAAGCGATACTAACTATGGCTACACCTTC. As protein: CASSLSDTNYGYTF.

Details on this clonotype: The CDR3 ends on some other residue instead of the conserved phenylalanine or tryptophan, so this is likely a read error. The chain uses TRBV11-2 and TRBJ1-2; D gene uncertain. The CDR3 spans 14 residues. Germline loops: CDR1 SGHAT, CDR2 FQNNGV. Trimming stripped 4 bases from V and 1 base from J, with 10 bases between. The CDR3 DNA reads TGTGCCAGCAGCTCCCCCTCGGTTAACTATGGCTACACCCTC. The encoded protein is CASSSPSVNYGYTL.

This clonotype was observed a handful of times. The chain uses TRBV20-1 and TRBJ1-2, with unresolved D. CDR1 DFQATT and CDR2 SNEGSKA come from the germline V gene (reference sequence). Trimming pared 0 bases from V and 8 bases from J, leaving 10 bases between. This CDR3 is built from 12 residues. CDR3 coding DNA: TGCAGTGCTAGAGATGGAAGTCGGGGCTACACCTTC. This gives the protein CSARDGSRGYTF.

The chain recombines TRBV7-6 with TRBJ2-7; 8 bases are shared with TRBD2. The length of the CDR3 is 16 residues. V lost 1 base to trimming and J lost 2 bases; unmatched junction nucleotides: 7. CDR1 SGHVS and CDR2 FNYEAQ come from the germline V gene. The DNA of the CDR3 is TGTGCCAGCAGCTTAGAGCCAGCGGGAGTTCCCTACGAGCAGTACTTC. Its protein product is CASSLEPAGVPYEQYF.

This rearrangement joins TRBV6-5 to TRBJ2-7, with D tentatively TRBD1 (5 bases). V dropped 0 bases and J dropped 3 bases, with 12 bases sitting between them. Germline V gene data show CDR1 as MNHEY and CDR2 as SVGAGI. The CDR3 loop spans 15 amino acids. CDR3 sequence: CASSYSGLRSYEQYF. For the CDR3, the DNA is TGTGCCAGCAGTTACTCGGGGCTTAGGAGCTACGAGCAGTACTTC.

This chain links TRBV6-5 with TRBJ1-2; possible D gene TRBD1, 5 bases. The germline V gene has CDR1 MNHEY and CDR2 SVGAGI. V dropped 4 bases and J dropped 4 bases, with 16 bases sitting between them. The CDR3 is 15 amino acids. The CDR3 here is CASSSRDLGIYGYTF. Here the CDR3 DNA reads TGTGCCAGCAGTTCTCGGGACCTTGGGATCTATGGCTACACCTTC.

The V gene is TRBV27, the J gene TRBJ1-1, with a tentative D call TRBD1 (6 bases). Germline CDR1 is MNHEY and CDR2 is SMNVEV (reference sequence). V was shortened by 3 bases and J by 1 base, with 9 bases between the two germline ends. The CDR3 is 14 residues long. The CDR3 bases are TGTGCCAGCAGTTTTCAGGGGCAGAACACTGAAGCTTTCTTT. It specifies CASSFQGQNTEAFF.

The gene calls are TRBV20-1 and TRBJ1-5; D uncertain. Trimming removed 5 bases from V and 0 bases from J, with 14 bases in between. From germline, CDR1 is DFQATT and CDR2 SNEGSKA (reference sequence). The CDR3 is 15 residues long. CDR3 region: CSAHPPEGSNQPQHF. The CDR3, as DNA: TGCAGTGCTCATCCCCCGGAGGGTAGCAATCAGCCCCAGCATTTT.

A few counts support this clonotype. The V gene is TRBV7-9, the J gene TRBJ1-6, with a weak D call TRBD1 (5 bases). This CDR3 has 15 residues. The V gene's germline CDR1 is SEHNR and CDR2 FQNEAQ (reference sequence). Trimming took off 4 bases at V and 7 bases at J, with 14 bases between the two ends. The CDR3 reads CASSSWGGRNSPLHF. The CDR3 DNA reads as TGTGCCAGCAGCTCCTGGGGGGGGAGGAATTCACCCCTCCACTTT.

In nucleotides, the CDR3 is TGTGCCAGCAGTTTATGGGTTCTCAGGGGTAGGAACACTGAAGCTTTCTTT. This gives the protein CASSLWVLRGRNTEAFF. This sequence joins TRBV28 and TRBJ1-1, with a tentative D call TRBD1 (6 bases). The CDR3 extends over 17 amino acids. Trimming pared 0 bases from V and 1 base from J, leaving 15 bases between. The germline V gene encodes CDR1 MDHEN and CDR2 SYDVKM.